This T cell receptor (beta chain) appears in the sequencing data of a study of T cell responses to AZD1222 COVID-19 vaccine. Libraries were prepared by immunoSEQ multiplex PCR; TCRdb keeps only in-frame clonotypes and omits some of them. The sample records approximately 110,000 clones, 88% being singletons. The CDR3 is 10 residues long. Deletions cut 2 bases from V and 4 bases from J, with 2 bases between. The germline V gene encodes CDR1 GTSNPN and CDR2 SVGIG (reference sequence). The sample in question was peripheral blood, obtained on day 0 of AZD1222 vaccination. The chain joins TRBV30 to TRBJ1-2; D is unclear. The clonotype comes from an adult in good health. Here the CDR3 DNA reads TGTGCCTGGAGTTCCTATGGCTACACCTTC. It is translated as CAWSSYGYTF.